The rows below give T cell receptor beta chains drawn from one sample of a study of blood T cells in healthy people across ages. TCRdb recomputed calls from the 5' RACE reads with MiXCR, one row per CDR3 protein. The top ten clones hold around 12% of a sample with 1 million to 1.2 million distinct CDR3 sequences, around two fifths of them seen once. The material sequenced was blood. These receptors all stem from a man between 18 and 29 years old in good health. The CDR3 runs from the conserved cysteine through the conserved F or W. The order of the fields is J gene, V gene, CDR3 length, CDR3 protein.

TRBJ2-7	TRBV14	11	CASSLGAGQYF
TRBJ1-2	TRBV10-3	14	CAISESTILYGYTF
TRBJ1-1	TRBV7-2	15	CASRGQGGMNTEAFF
TRBJ2-1	TRBV20-1	14	CSAGRDQGFLEQFF
TRBJ2-3	TRBV6-1	14	CASSELAFPDTQYF
TRBJ2-5	TRBV7-3	17	CASSSTSGGSSYNEQYF
TRBJ2-7	TRBV10-3	15	CAISEFRDRGGEQYF
TRBJ2-5	TRBV6-2/TRBV6-3	14	CASSYLGLAETQYF
TRBJ2-3	TRBV20-1	14	CSALDDSSTDTQYF
TRBJ1-1	TRBV29-1	13	CSVVPWVSTEAFF
TRBJ1-6	TRBV7-8	14	CASRVGRSNSPLHF
TRBJ2-3	TRBV19	13	CASAGLLTDTQYF
TRBJ2-1	TRBV4-2	16	CASSQDGGSSYNEQFF
TRBJ1-5	TRBV19	20	CASNTTAGTGAPDSNQPQHF
TRBJ1-1	TRBV9	14	CASGGGQANTEAFF
TRBJ1-5	TRBV7-2	16	CASSPINMGSNQPQHF
TRBJ1-2	TRBV6-5	12	CASKDSNYGYTF
TRBJ2-1	TRBV11-2	14	CASSSRRLENEQFF
TRBJ1-2	TRBV20-1	13	CSAPAGWDYGYTF
TRBJ2-1	TRBV5-1	17	CASSLGGAAATYNEQFF
TRBJ2-5	TRBV20-1	15	CSATSPRDFQETQYF
TRBJ2-1	TRBV9	13	CASSVEVEGEQFF
TRBJ2-5	TRBV7-9	15	CASSFYPGGRETQYF
TRBJ1-4	TRBV20-1	14	CGSQGDRGGEKLFF
TRBJ1-5	TRBV28	14	CASIWGQGKQPQHF